In its sample, the clone carrying this TCR beta chain was seen many times. The sample contains more than one DNA sequence encoding this CDR3. These data belong to a study of blood T cell repertoires in COVID-19. Study-wide context: PBMCs, B-cell-depleted T cells, or T cells provided the cDNA or gDNA that made up the material.

This CDR3 contains 15 residues. Germline CDR1 is ENHRY and CDR2 is SYGVKD. V lost 0 bases and J 4 bases, leaving 12 bases between the germline ends. TCRdb's table, derived via immunoSEQ multiplex PCR, lists solely in-frame clones and lacks some. The sample consists of around 390,000 clones, about 86% of them appearing once. In terms of age and location, participants ranged from roughly 18 to 100 years and lived in about two dozen US areas. The sequence was collected from a woman in her forties or fifties who had recovered from COVID-19. The rearrangement uses TRBV10-3 and TRBJ2-5; D not certain. Material for sequencing was PBMCs or T cells enriched from blood (not recorded which). In nucleotides, the CDR3 is TGTGCCATCAGTGAGTCGGATAAGCCGGGAGAGACCCAGTACTTC. This encodes CAISESDKPGETQYF.